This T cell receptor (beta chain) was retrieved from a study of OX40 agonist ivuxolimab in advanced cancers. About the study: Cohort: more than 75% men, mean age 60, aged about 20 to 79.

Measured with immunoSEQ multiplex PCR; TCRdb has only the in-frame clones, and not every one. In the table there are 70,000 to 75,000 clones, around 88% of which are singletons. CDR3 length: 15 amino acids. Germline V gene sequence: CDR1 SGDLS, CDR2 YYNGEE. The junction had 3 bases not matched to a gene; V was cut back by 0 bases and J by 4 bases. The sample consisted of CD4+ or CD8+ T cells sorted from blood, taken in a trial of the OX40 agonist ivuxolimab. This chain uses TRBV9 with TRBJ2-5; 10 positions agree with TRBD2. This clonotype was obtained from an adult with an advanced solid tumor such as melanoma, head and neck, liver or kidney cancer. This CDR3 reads CASSVAASGGETQYF. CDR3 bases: TGTGCCAGCAGCGTAGCGGCTAGCGGGGGAGAGACCCAGTACTTC.